This TCR beta chain emerged from a study of blood T cell repertoires in COVID-19. Study-level information: Collection of acute and convalescent COVID-19 samples took place in the United States, Italy and Spain. In each case, the material was cDNA or gDNA derived from T cells, B-cell-depleted T cells, or PBMCs.

Per the original data handling: Estimates of nucleated cell counts were drawn from the amplification of reference gene primers. Data came from immunoSEQ multiplex PCR; TCRdb stores just in-frame clones and leaves some out. D and trimming were read from the DNA, whereas the V and J calls and clone size are those reported in that table. The table records just under 250,000 clones, approximately 83% of them present only once. The germline gives CDR1 SGHNT, CDR2 YYREEE (reference sequence). The CDR3 consists of 15 residues. Trimming at V came to 0 bases and at J to 1 base, leaving 3 bases not matched to a gene.

The rearrangement links TRBV5-4 to TRBJ2-7; 8 bases agree with TRBD2. The receptor's source is a woman aged 25 to 39 who had recovered from COVID-19. Sequenced: peripheral blood. DNA of the CDR3: TGTGCCAGCAGCTTGGCGGGGGGGCCTTCCTACGAGCAGTACTTC. Translated: CASSLAGGPSYEQYF.